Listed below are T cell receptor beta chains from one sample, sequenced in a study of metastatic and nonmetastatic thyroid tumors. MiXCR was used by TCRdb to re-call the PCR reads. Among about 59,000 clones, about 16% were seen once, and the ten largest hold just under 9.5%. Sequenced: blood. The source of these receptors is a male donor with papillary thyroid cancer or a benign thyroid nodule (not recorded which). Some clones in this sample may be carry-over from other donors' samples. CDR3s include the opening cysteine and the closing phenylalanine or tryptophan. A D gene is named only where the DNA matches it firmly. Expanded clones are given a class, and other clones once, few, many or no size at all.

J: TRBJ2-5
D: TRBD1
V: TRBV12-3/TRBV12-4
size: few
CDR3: CASSDYTGTGGQETQYF
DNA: TGTGCCAGCAGCGACTATACCGGGACAGGGGGTCAAGAGACCCAGTACTTC

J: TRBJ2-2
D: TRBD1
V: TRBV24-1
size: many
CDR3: CATSDLGQGAKGGELFF
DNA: TGTGCCACCAGTGATTTGGGACAGGGGGCCAAGGGCGGGGAGCTGTTTTTT

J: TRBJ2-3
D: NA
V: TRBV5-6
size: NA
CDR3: CASSLGHADTQYF
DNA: TGTGCCAGCAGCTTGGGCCACGCAGATACGCAGTATTTT

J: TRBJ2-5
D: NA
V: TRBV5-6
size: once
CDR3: CASSSYADTRETQYF
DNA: TGTGCCAGCAGCTCGTACGCGGACACGAGGGAGACCCAGTACTTC

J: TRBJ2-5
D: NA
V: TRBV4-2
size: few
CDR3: CASSPLPQVGETQYF
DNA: TGTGCCAGCAGCCCTCTCCCACAGGTCGGTGAGACCCAGTACTTC

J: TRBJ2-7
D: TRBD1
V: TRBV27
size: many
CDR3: CASSWTGGIYEQYF
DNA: TGTGCCAGCAGTTGGACAGGGGGCATCTACGAGCAGTACTTC

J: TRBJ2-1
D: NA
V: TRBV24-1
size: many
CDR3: CATEGVPYNEQFF
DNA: TGTGCCACCGAGGGGGTCCCCTACAATGAGCAGTTCTTC

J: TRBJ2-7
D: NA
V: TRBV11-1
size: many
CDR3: CASSLGDISSYEQYF
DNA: TGTGCCAGCAGCTTAGGCGACATAAGCTCCTACGAGCAGTACTTC

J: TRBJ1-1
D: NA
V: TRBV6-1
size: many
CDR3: CASRPSGRTTEAFF
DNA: TGTGCCAGCAGGCCGTCGGGGAGAACCACTGAAGCTTTCTTT

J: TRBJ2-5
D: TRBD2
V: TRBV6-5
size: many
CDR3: CASSYSGSGSRMDGETQYF
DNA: TGTGCCAGCAGTTACTCCGGTAGCGGGAGTCGGATGGATGGAGAGACCCAGTACTTC

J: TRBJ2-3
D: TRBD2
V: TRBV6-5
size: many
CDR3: CASSYYSGGSTDTQYF
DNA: TGTGCCAGCAGTTACTACAGCGGGGGAAGCACAGATACGCAGTATTTT

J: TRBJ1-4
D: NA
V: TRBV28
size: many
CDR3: CASSLSLATNEKLFF
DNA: TGTGCCAGCAGCCTCTCTCTCGCAACTAATGAAAAACTGTTTTTT

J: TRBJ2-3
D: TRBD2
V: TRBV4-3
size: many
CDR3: CASSQGQREVDTQYF
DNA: TGCGCCAGCAGCCAAGGCCAGCGGGAGGTGGATACGCAGTATTTT

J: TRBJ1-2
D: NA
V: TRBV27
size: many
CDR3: CASSFQTGGEVRGYTF
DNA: TGTGCCAGCAGTTTTCAGACGGGGGGTGAGGTGAGGGGCTACACCTTC

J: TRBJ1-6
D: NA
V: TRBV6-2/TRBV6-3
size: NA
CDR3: CASSYSGRGFGSPLKF
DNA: TGTGCCAGCAGTTACTCGGGCAGGGGCTTTGGCTCACCCCTCAAATTT

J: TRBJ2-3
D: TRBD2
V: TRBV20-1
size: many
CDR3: CSAPPPGGGTDTQYF
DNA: TGCAGTGCGCCGCCCCCGGGGGGGGGGACAGATACGCAGTATTTT

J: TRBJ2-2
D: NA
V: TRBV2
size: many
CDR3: CASSPRQITGELFF
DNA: TGTGCCAGCAGTCCTAGACAGATCACCGGGGAGCTGTTTTTT

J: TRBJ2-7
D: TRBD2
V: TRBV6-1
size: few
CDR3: CASSTRGGLAFYEQYF
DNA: TGTGCCAGCAGTACACGGGGGGGACTAGCGTTCTACGAGCAGTACTTC

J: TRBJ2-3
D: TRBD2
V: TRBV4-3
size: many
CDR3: CASAETSGSTHTQYF
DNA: TGCGCCAGCGCCGAGACTAGCGGGTCCACACATACGCAGTATTTT

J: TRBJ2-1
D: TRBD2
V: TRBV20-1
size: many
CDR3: CSARYWTSDYNEQFF
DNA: TGCAGTGCTAGGTATTGGACTAGCGACTACAATGAGCAGTTCTTC

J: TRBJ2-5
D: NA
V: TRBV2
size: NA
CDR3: CASSGGGESLEQETQYF
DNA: TGTGCCAGCAGTGGAGGGGGGGAAAGTCTTGAACAAGAGACCCAGTACTTC

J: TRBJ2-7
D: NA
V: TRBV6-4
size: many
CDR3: CASSDSDGYEQYF
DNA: TGTGCCAGCAGTGACTCGGACGGCTACGAGCAGTACTTC

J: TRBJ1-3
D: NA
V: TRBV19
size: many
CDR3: CASTGGGPGNTIYF
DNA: TGTGCCAGTACCGGGGGGGGACCTGGAAACACCATATATTTT

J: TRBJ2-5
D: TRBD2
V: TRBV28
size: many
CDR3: CASETSGGAFGETQYF
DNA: TGTGCCAGTGAGACTAGCGGGGGGGCATTTGGAGAGACCCAGTACTTC

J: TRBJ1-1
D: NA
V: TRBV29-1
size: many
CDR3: CSVVRGTMNTEAFF
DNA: TGCAGCGTTGTTAGAGGCACCATGAACACTGAAGCTTTCTTT

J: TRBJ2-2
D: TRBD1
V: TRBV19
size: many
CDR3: CASSQGQGPTGELFF
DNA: TGTGCCAGTAGTCAGGGACAGGGCCCGACCGGGGAGCTGTTTTTT

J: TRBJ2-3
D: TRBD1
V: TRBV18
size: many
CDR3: CASSPAGTGGADTQYF
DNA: TGTGCCAGCTCACCTGCCGGGACAGGGGGCGCGGATACGCAGTATTTT

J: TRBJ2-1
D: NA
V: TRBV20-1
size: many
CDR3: CSASGGANEQFF
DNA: TGCAGTGCTAGTGGAGGGGCTAATGAGCAGTTCTTC

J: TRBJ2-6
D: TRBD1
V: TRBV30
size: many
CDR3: CAWSARQGIHSGANVLTF
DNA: TGTGCCTGGAGTGCGAGACAGGGGATTCACTCTGGGGCCAACGTCCTGACTTTC

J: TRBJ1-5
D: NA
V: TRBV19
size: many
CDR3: CASSATHNQPQHF
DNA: TGTGCCAGTAGTGCTACGCATAATCAGCCCCAGCATTTT

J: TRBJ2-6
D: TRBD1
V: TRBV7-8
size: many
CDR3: CASSLAGRGWANVLTF
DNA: TGTGCCAGCAGCTTAGCCGGCAGGGGGTGGGCCAACGTCCTGACTTTC

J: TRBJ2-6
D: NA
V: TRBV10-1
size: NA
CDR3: CASSDVRRKTYSGANVLTF
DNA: TGCGCCAGCAGTGATGTTCGGAGGAAAACCTACTCTGGGGCCAACGTCCTGACTTTC

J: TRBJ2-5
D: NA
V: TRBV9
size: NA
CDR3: CASSTGQCIETQYF
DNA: TGTGCCAGCAGTACCGGACAGTGCATTGAGACCCAGTACTTC

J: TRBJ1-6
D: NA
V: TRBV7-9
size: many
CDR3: CASSSTLRGNSPLHF
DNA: TGTGCCAGCAGCTCTACACTCCGGGGGAATTCACCCCTCCACTTT

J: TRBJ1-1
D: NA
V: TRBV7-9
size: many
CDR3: CASSSEGTPTEAFF
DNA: TGTGCCAGCAGCTCGGAAGGGACTCCCACTGAAGCTTTCTTT

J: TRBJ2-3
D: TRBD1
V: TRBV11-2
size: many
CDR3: CASSHIGQGSTDTQYF
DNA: TGTGCCAGCAGCCACATCGGACAGGGCAGCACAGATACGCAGTATTTT

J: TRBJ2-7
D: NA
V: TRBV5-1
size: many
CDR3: CASSLDNYEQYF
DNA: TGCGCCAGCAGCTTGGACAACTACGAGCAGTACTTC

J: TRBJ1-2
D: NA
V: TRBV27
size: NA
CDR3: CASSPPGVANYGYTF
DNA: TGTGCCAGCAGTCCCCCGGGGGTAGCTAACTATGGCTACACCTTC

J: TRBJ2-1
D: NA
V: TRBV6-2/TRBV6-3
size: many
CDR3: CASSTQGFAHYNEQFF
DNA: TGTGCCAGCAGTACCCAGGGCTTTGCCCATTACAATGAGCAGTTCTTC

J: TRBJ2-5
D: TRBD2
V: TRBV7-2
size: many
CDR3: CASSLGSGGRETQYF
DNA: TGTGCCAGCAGCTTAGGCAGCGGGGGGCGAGAGACCCAGTACTTC

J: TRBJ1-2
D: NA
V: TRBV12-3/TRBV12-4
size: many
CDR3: CASTRSLKGYTF
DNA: TGTGCCAGCACACGATCCCTAAAGGGCTACACCTTC

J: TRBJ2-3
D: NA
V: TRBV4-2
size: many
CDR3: CASSLGSGGGTDTQYF
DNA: TGTGCCAGCAGCCTCGGGTCAGGGGGAGGGACAGATACGCAGTATTTT

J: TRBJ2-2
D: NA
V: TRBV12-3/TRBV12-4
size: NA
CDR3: CASSLVPWSGELFF
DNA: TGTGCCAGCAGTTTAGTACCTTGGTCCGGGGAGCTGTTTTTT

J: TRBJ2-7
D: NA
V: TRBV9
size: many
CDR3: CASSPPSDSYEQYF
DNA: TGTGCCAGCAGCCCCCCGAGTGACTCCTACGAGCAGTACTTC

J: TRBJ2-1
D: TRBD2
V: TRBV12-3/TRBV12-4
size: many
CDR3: CASSGSPGLLYNEQFF
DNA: TGTGCCAGCAGTGGCTCCCCGGGACTACTTTACAATGAGCAGTTCTTC

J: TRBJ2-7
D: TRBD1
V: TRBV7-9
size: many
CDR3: CASSLGQGLYEQYF
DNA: TGTGCCAGCAGCCTGGGACAGGGGTTATACGAGCAGTACTTC

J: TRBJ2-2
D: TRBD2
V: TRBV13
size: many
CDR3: CASSLQTSNTGELFF
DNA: TGTGCCAGCAGCTTACAGACTAGCAACACCGGGGAGCTGTTTTTT

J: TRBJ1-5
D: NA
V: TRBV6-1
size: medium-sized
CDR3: CASSLGSDQPQHF
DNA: TGTGCCAGCAGTTTGGGGTCGGATCAGCCCCAGCATTTT

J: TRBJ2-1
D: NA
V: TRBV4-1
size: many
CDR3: CASSQGPGDNEQFF
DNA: TGCGCCAGCAGCCAAGGGCCGGGGGACAATGAGCAGTTCTTC

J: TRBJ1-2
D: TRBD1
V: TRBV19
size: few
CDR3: CASSQSGQTIYCYTF
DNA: TGTGCCAGTAGTCAGTCGGGACAGACCATTTATTGCTACACCTTC

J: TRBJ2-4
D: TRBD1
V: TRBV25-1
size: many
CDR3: CASSDGTVAKNIQYF
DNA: TGTGCCAGCAGTGATGGGACAGTAGCCAAAAACATTCAGTACTTC

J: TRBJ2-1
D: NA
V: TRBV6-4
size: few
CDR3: CASSGLYQGSQYNEQFF
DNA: TGTGCCAGCAGCGGGCTGTATCAGGGGTCACAGTACAATGAGCAGTTCTTC

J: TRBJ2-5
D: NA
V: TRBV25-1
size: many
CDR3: CASSEYKARGRRETQYF
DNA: TGTGCCAGCAGTGAATATAAGGCGAGGGGTCGCAGAGAGACCCAGTACTTC

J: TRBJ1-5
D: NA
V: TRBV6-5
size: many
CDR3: CASSYSGDPYSNQPQHF
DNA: TGTGCCAGCAGTTACTCAGGGGATCCCTATAGCAATCAGCCCCAGCATTTT

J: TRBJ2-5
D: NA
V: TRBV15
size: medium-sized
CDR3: CATSRELGGQETQYF
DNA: TGTGCCACCAGCAGAGAGCTGGGGGGCCAAGAGACCCAGTACTTC

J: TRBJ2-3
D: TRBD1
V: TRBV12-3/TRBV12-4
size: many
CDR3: CASRTGLGTQYF
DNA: TGTGCCAGCAGGACAGGGTTGGGTACGCAGTATTTT

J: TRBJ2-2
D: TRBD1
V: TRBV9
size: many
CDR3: CASSPGQGVLTGELFF
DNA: TGTGCCAGCAGCCCAGGACAGGGGGTCCTAACCGGGGAGCTGTTTTTT

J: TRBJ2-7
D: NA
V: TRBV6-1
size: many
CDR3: CASNADSPPYEQYF
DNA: TGTGCCAGCAACGCAGACAGTCCCCCCTACGAGCAGTACTTC

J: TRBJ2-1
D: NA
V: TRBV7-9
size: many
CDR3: CASSSRTGRVEQFF
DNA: TGTGCCAGCAGCAGCCGTACAGGTCGGGTCGAGCAGTTCTTC